This T cell receptor (beta chain) was observed in a study of blood T cell repertoires in COVID-19. Study as a whole: The analysed material was cDNA or gDNA that came from T cells, B-cell-depleted T cells, or PBMCs.

The CDR3 runs to 17 residues. With V trimmed by 4 bases and J by 7 bases, 9 bases remained unmatched. Germline V gene lookup returns CDR1 SGHNT and CDR2 YYREEE (reference sequence). Assay: immunoSEQ multiplex PCR; the TCRdb copy retains only in-frame clones and omits some. The data hold 190,000 or so clones, with roughly 86% observed a single time. Sequencing was performed on peripheral blood. The V call is TRBV5-4, the J call TRBJ1-6; 12 bases map to TRBD1. This receptor was obtained from a man aged 40-50 years with active or convalescent COVID-19. The CDR3 here is CASSRGGTGGRNSPLHF. For the CDR3, the DNA is TGTGCCAGCAGCCGAGGGGGGACAGGGGGCCGGAATTCACCCCTCCACTTT. Using reference TRBV5-4 and TRBJ1-6 for the parts outside the CDR3, the full variable domain is ETGVTQSPTHLIKTRGQQVTLRCSSQSGHNTVSWYQQALGQGPQFIFQYYREEENGRGNFPPRFSGLQFPNYSSELNVNALELDDSALYLCASSRGGTGGRNSPLHFGNGTRLTVT.